A single sample is the source of the 9 T cell receptor beta chains below, sequenced in a study of T cells after yellow fever vaccination. TCRdb re-called the 5' RACE reads with MiXCR, one entry per CDR3 protein. The profile shows about 340,000 distinct CDR3 sequences, roughly an eighth of them singletons. The input for sequencing was CD4+ T cells sorted from PBMCs, taken 15 days after the yellow fever booster vaccination. These receptors all stem from a man between 18 and 35 years old who received the YFV17D yellow fever vaccine.

The chain recombines TRBV25-1 with TRBJ1-1; TRBD1 is a possible D gene (5 bases). With 2 bases removed from V and 4 bases from J, the gap between germline ends came to 11 bases. CDR1 and CDR2 from the germline V gene are MGHDK and SYGVNS. This CDR3 has 14 amino acids. DNA of the CDR3: TGTGCCAGCAGTGAACCGGGACTGCCCACTGAAGCTTTCTTT. Amino acids: CASSEPGLPTEAFF.

This clonotype was detected only a few times. The chain uses TRBV9 and TRBJ1-1; D remains ambiguous. Trimming removed 4 bases from V and 2 bases from J, with 9 bases in between. Germline V gives CDR1 SGDLS, CDR2 YYNGEE. The CDR3 covers 13 residues. The CDR3 DNA reads TGTGCCAGCAGCAACCGGGCCAACACTGAAGCTTTCTTT. This gives the protein CASSNRANTEAFF. Combining the CDR3 with reference TRBV9 and TRBJ1-1 gives the whole variable domain DSGVTQTPKHLITATGQRVTLRCSPRSGDLSVYWYQQSLDQGLQFLIQYYNGEERAKGNILERFSAQQFPDLHSELNLSSLELGDSALYFCASSNRANTEAFFGQGTRLTVV.

This clonotype was seen a few times. This chain joins TRBV27 and TRBJ2-3; weak D call: TRBD2 (7 bases). Germline CDR1 is MNHEY and CDR2 is SMNVEV (reference sequence). V lost 3 bases to trimming and J lost 5 bases, with 15 bases between them. This CDR3 is built from 15 residues. CDR3 DNA sequence: TGTGCCAGCAGTTTCCGGGACGGGGGGCGAGATACGCAGTATTTT. Translation gives CASSFRDGGRDTQYF.

This clonotype was seen more than once but under ten times. The chain combines TRBV5-1 with TRBJ2-1; 7 bases are a match to TRBD2. Germline CDR1 is SGHRS and CDR2 is YFSETQ. Germline trimming cut 2 bases from V and 9 bases from J; bases unmatched to any gene: 8. The CDR3 sequence is 14 residues long. This CDR3 is CASSLAGSAGEQFF. Written as DNA, the CDR3 is TGCGCCAGCAGCTTAGCGGGGTCGGCGGGTGAGCAGTTCTTC.

This clonotype was picked up a small number of times. The chain recombines TRBV5-6 with TRBJ2-5; 7 bases map to TRBD1. Germline assignment: CDR1 SGHDT and CDR2 YYEEEE. With 4 bases clipped from V and 10 bases from J, the junction kept 13 bases outside the gene matches. The CDR3 is 14 amino acids. For the CDR3, the DNA is TGTGCCAGCAGCGGAACCGGGACAGTCAAGCTCCAGTACTTC. Translated, it gives CASSGTGTVKLQYF.

The chain recombines TRBV12-3 or TRBV12-4 with TRBJ2-2; no clear D. There are 14 residues in the CDR3. Trimming pared 4 bases from V and 5 bases from J, leaving 11 bases between. This CDR3 reads CASSYLVATGELFF. The CDR3 bases are TGTGCCAGCAGTTATTTGGTAGCTACCGGGGAGCTGTTTTTT.

This clonotype has more than one count but fewer than ten. This sequence joins TRBV7-2 and TRBJ1-6; 9 bases agree with TRBD1. V shed 8 bases, J shed 9 bases, and the junction held 8 bases outside the gene matches. This CDR3 comprises 14 residues. From germline, CDR1 is SGHTA and CDR2 FQGNSA. CDR3 sequence: CASGSGQGVSPLHF. CDR3 in DNA: TGTGCCAGCGGATCGGGACAGGGAGTTTCACCCCTCCACTTT.

The V gene is TRBV12-3 or TRBV12-4, the J gene TRBJ1-5; the match to TRBD1 covers 11 bases. This CDR3 region has 14 residues. V gave up 4 bases and J gave up 6 bases; unmatched junction bases: 2. CDR3 coding DNA: TGTGCCAGCAGTTCGGGACAGGGGGTTCAGCCCCAGCATTTT. Its protein product is CASSSGQGVQPQHF.

This clonotype was seen repeatedly, ten times or more. The chain employs TRBV6-5 and TRBJ2-3; 10 bases match TRBD2. Germline CDR1 MNHEY, CDR2 SVGAGI. The CDR3 extends over 15 amino acids. Germline trimming cut 6 bases from V and 6 bases from J; bases unmatched to any gene: 9. CDR3 coding DNA: TGTGCCAGCAGGGATATAGCGGGGGGCCGGGATACGCAGTATTTT. Translating gives CASRDIAGGRDTQYF.